This T cell receptor beta chain was observed in a study of vaccination effects on CD4 cells after COVID-19. Antigen-specific CD4+ T cells were expanded (with viral peptide pools) by the ViraFEST assay ahead of sequencing. It was after around eleven days of culture that CD4+ T cells were isolated. Comment on this clone: Antigen: not known.

The CDR3 totals 11 residues. The V end was cut by 5 bases, the J end by 5 bases, with 6 bases between. CDR1 SEHNR and CDR2 FQNEAQ come from the germline V gene (reference sequence). The assay was immunoSEQ multiplex PCR, and TCRdb's table has in-frame clones only and misses some. Here the sample spans fewer than 65,000 clones, 81% being singletons. V is TRBV7-9 and J is TRBJ2-5, with D possibly matching TRBD1 (6 bases). This receptor was taken from a human donor who received a COVID-19 vaccine. This sample comprised CD4+ T cells from PBMCs cultured with HCoV-229E spike peptides, obtained before COVID-19 vaccination. CDR3 nucleotides: TGTGCCAGCAGCGGGGGCGAGACCCAGTACTTC. It translates to CASSGGETQYF.